The 2 T cell receptor beta chains presented below share a single source sample, sequenced in a study of cytomegalovirus exposure and HLA in healthy donors. This PCR relied on a set of 60 Vbeta primers and 13 Jbeta primers. The method was immunoSEQ multiplex PCR; TCRdb's version includes in-frame clones alone and lacks a portion of them. In the table there are 100,000 to 150,000 clones, around 69% of which are singletons. Material: PBMCs. The receptors stem from a middle-aged woman in good health and CMV-seropositive.

The V gene is TRBV9, the J gene TRBJ2-1; TRBD2 matches at 15 bases. The CDR3 length is 17 residues. V shed 5 bases and J 7 bases; nucleotides not matched to a gene: 10. CDR1 and CDR2 (germline): SGDLS, YYNGEE. CDR3 amino acids: CASSPWTSGGGGNEQFF. DNA for the CDR3: TGTGCCAGCAGTCCCTGGACTAGCGGGGGGGGCGGTAATGAGCAGTTCTTC.

This sequence joins TRBV20-1 and TRBJ2-1, with D possibly being TRBD1 (5 bases). Germline values: CDR1 DFQATT, CDR2 SNEGSKA (reference sequence). V was shortened by 3 bases and J by 8 bases, with 8 bases between the two germline ends. CDR3 size: 11 residues. CDR3 sequence (DNA): TGCAGTGCTAGCGCAGGGTATGAGCAGTTCTTC. Amino acid sequence: CSASAGYEQFF.